The present entry profiles one T cell receptor beta chain with its context. Generated by immunoSEQ multiplex PCR, the TCRdb table keeps only in-frame clones and is missing some. The sample consists of some 500,000 clones, approximately 95% of them appearing once. These data are taken from a study of shared clonotypes between healthy human individuals. Overall study: Every donor yielded three CD4 naive, three CD4 memory, two CD8 naive and one CD8 memory plate.

CDR3 length equals 18 residues. Looked up from germline, CDR1 is SGHKS and CDR2 is YYEKEE (reference sequence). The V gene lost 3 bases and the J gene lost 2 bases, with 21 bases spanning the gap. The chain couples TRBV5-5 to TRBJ1-3; a weak D match, TRBD1 (6 bases). The sequenced sample consisted of naive CD4+ T cells sorted from blood. This sample's subset: CD45RA+ positively selected. The receptor comes from a woman aged 25-40 years in good health. The CDR3 is CASSSAPPPQGAGNTIYF. Here the CDR3 DNA reads TGTGCCAGCAGCTCCGCGCCCCCCCCACAGGGTGCTGGAAACACCATATATTTT.